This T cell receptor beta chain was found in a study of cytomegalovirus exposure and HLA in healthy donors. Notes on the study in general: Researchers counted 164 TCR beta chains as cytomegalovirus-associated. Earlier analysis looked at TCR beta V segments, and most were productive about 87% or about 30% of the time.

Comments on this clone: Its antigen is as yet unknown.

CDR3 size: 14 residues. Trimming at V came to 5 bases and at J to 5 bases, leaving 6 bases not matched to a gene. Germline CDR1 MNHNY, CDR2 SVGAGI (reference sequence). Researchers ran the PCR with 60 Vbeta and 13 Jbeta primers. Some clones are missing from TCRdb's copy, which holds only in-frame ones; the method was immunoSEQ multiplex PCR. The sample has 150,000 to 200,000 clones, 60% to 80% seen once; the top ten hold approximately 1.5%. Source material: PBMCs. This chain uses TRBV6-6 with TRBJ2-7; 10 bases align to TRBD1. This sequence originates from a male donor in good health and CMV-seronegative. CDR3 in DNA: TGTGCCAGCAGTCCGCGGACAGGGGGGCACGAGCAGTACTTC. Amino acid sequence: CASSPRTGGHEQYF.